The 18 T cell receptor beta chains presented below share a single source sample, sequenced in a study of blood T cell repertoires in COVID-19. TCRdb's copy holds only in-frame clones and misses some; the assay was immunoSEQ multiplex PCR. The sample lists 110,000 or so clones, roughly 84% occurring once. The specimen was peripheral blood. The receptor source for this set is a man aged 60 to 69 with acute or convalescent COVID-19.

The CDR3 loop reads CAITREGNEQFF. The CDR3 DNA reads TGTGCCATCACGCGGGAGGGCAATGAGCAGTTCTTC. The rearrangement uses TRBV24-1 and TRBJ2-1; 9 bases align to TRBD2. The V segment lost 11 bases and the J segment 6 bases; nucleotides outside the gene matches: 4. Germline values: CDR1 KGHDR, CDR2 SFDVKD. The CDR3 spans 12 residues.

This clone was found a few times. This sample includes further DNA sequences coding for the same CDR3. The chain has TRBV4-3 and TRBJ2-3, with 8 bases matching TRBD2. Unmatched junction bases numbered 5, after V lost 0 bases and J lost 3 bases. Germline-derived CDR1 and CDR2 are LGHNA and YSLEER. CDR3 length equals 16 residues. CDR3 loop: CASSQERTGGTDTQYF. The CDR3 DNA is TGCGCCAGCAGCCAAGAACGAACGGGAGGGACAGATACGCAGTATTTT.

The V call is TRBV7-9, the J call TRBJ2-3, with TRBD2 matching 7 bases. The germline gives CDR1 SEHNR, CDR2 FQNEAQ (reference sequence). V lost 5 bases to trimming and J lost 5 bases; unmatched junction nucleotides: 7. The CDR3 spans 14 residues. DNA of the CDR3: TGTGCCAGCAGCACGGAGCGGGATAGAGATACGCAGTATTTT. It codes for CASSTERDRDTQYF.

This clone was seen more than once but under ten times. V and J are TRBV27 and TRBJ2-1; TRBD2 agrees at 9 bases. Germline V gene sequence: CDR1 MNHEY, CDR2 SMNVEV (reference sequence). Losses at the gene ends were 5 bases for V and 8 bases for J; bases not matched to a gene: 13. The CDR3 has 16 amino acids. The CDR3 region is CASSPLAGGRGDEQFF. The CDR3 coding sequence is TGTGCCAGCAGTCCCCTCGCGGGAGGGCGGGGGGATGAGCAGTTCTTC.

The count of this clone is one. The chain combines TRBV12-5 with TRBJ2-1, with D perhaps matching TRBD2 (5 bases). Trimming left V 5 bases short and J 9 bases short, with 26 bases between. Per germline, CDR1 LGHNT and CDR2 FRNRAP. The CDR3 has 17 amino acids. As DNA, the CDR3 is TGTGCTAGTGGTCTACAACCTTCGGACTGGGAGCCCGGTGAGCAGTTCTTC. The encoded protein is CASGLQPSDWEPGEQFF.

This clone was counted a single time. The chain combines TRBV28 with TRBJ1-1; TRBD1 might be the D (5 bases). V was shortened by 3 bases and J by 5 bases, with 7 bases between the two germline ends. Germline V gene sequence: CDR1 MDHEN, CDR2 SYDVKM. The CDR3 consists of 12 residues. The CDR3 DNA reads TGTGCCAGCAGTTTGGGGCAGACTGAAGCTTTCTTT. Translation: CASSLGQTEAFF.

This rearrangement joins TRBV7-2 to TRBJ1-2, with a weak D call TRBD1 (6 bases). Germline lookup yields CDR1 SGHTA and CDR2 FQGNSA. CDR3 length: 15 amino acids. V shed 3 bases and J shed 8 bases, with 19 bases lying between them. CDR3 nucleotides: TGTGCCAGCAGCTTCCAGCCTTGGACAGAGTTCGGCTACACCTTC. It encodes CASSFQPWTEFGYTF.

The chain carries TRBV5-6 and TRBJ1-1; TRBD1 is a possible D gene (6 bases). Trimming pared 6 bases from V and 4 bases from J, leaving 13 bases between. Per the germline V gene, CDR1 is SGHDT and CDR2 is YYEEEE. The CDR3 extends over 13 amino acids. The CDR3 nucleotides are TGTGCCAGCACCACAGGGATAGGCACTGAAGCTTTCTTT. Translating gives CASTTGIGTEAFF.

V usage is TRBV19 and J usage is TRBJ2-2; maybe TRBD1 (6 bases). There are 15 residues in the CDR3. V was cut by 7 bases and J by 6 bases, with 18 bases left in between. CDR1 and CDR2 (germline): LNHDA, SQIVND (reference sequence). The CDR3 region has the DNA TGTGCCAGTACCCTACGCTCAGGGGAGTCCGGGGAGCTGTTTTTT. Protein sequence: CASTLRSGESGELFF.

The chain joins TRBV4-3 to TRBJ2-7, with D maybe TRBD1 (6 bases). The CDR3 length is 15 residues. Trimming removed 1 base from V and 0 bases from J, with 10 bases in between. From germline, CDR1 is LGHNA and CDR2 YSLEER. The CDR3 protein is CASSQAWTDSYEQYF. CDR3 bases: TGCGCCAGCAGCCAAGCGTGGACAGACTCCTACGAGCAGTACTTC.

The V gene is TRBV6-6, the J gene TRBJ2-1; perhaps TRBD2 as D (6 bases). The CDR3 consists of 13 residues. V was shortened by 2 bases and J by 9 bases, with 11 bases between the two germline ends. From germline, CDR1 is MNHNY and CDR2 SVGAGI (reference sequence). Here the CDR3 DNA reads TGTGCCAGCAGTTACGGAGGGGACTTTGAGCAGTTCTTC. This sequence encodes CASSYGGDFEQFF.

This clone has just a few counts. V is TRBV7-2 and J is TRBJ1-6; TRBD1 agrees at 7 bases. The CDR3 is made up of 16 amino acids. V was pared by 6 bases and J by 1 base, with 6 bases of the junction left unmatched. Germline V gene data show CDR1 as SGHTA and CDR2 as FQGNSA. CDR3 residues: CASSSKGASYNSPLHF. CDR3 coding DNA: TGTGCCAGCAGTAGCAAGGGGGCATCCTATAATTCACCCCTCCACTTT.

In this sample, this clone turned up a few times. The chain uses TRBV24-1 and TRBJ2-1; tentative D call: TRBD2 (5 bases). The CDR3 sequence is 12 residues long. Germline assignment: CDR1 KGHDR and CDR2 SFDVKD. The germline V and J ends were trimmed by 3 bases and 8 bases, with 7 bases remaining between them. In DNA, the CDR3 is TGTGCCACCAGTGATCACGGGGATGAGCAGTTCTTC. Translating it yields CATSDHGDEQFF.

This chain links TRBV5-1 with TRBJ2-1, with 9 bases fitting TRBD2. Germline V CDR1 and CDR2: SGHRS, YFSETQ. The CDR3 loop spans 13 amino acids. J lost 7 bases, V lost 4 bases, and 3 bases had no gene match. Written as DNA, the CDR3 is TGCGCCAGCAGCACTAGCGGGTCGAATGAGCAGTTCTTC. The encoded protein is CASSTSGSNEQFF.

The rearrangement links TRBV9 to TRBJ2-2; possible D gene TRBD2, 5 bases. The germline V gene has CDR1 SGDLS and CDR2 YYNGEE. The ends were cut back, 2 bases at V and 3 bases at J, with 11 bases in the middle. The CDR3 runs 15 residues. In DNA, the CDR3 is TGTGCCAGCAGCGTGGGTCTAGCTTACACCGGGGAGCTGTTTTTT. It specifies CASSVGLAYTGELFF.

The chain is built from TRBV2 and TRBJ2-7, with TRBD1 matching over 8 bases. The V gene end was trimmed by 7 bases and the J gene end by 6 bases; junction bases not matched to a gene: 8. Per germline, CDR1 SNHLY and CDR2 FYNNEI. The CDR3 consists of 13 residues. CDR3 residues: CASTRDRSSEQYF. The CDR3 DNA reads TGTGCCAGCACCCGGGACAGGTCATCCGAGCAGTACTTC.

Comments on this clone: Other DNA sequences within the sample encode an identical CDR3. The V call is TRBV9, the J call TRBJ2-7, with 8 bases identical to TRBD1. This CDR3 contains 14 residues. J gave up 4 bases and V 3 bases, and 6 bases lay outside the gene matches. CDR1 SGDLS and CDR2 YYNGEE come from the germline V gene. The CDR3, as DNA: TGTGCCAGCAGCGCCCGACAGGGGAGTTACGAGCAGTACTTC. Translating it yields CASSARQGSYEQYF.

The V and J genes are TRBV5-6 and TRBJ2-7; the D gene is possibly TRBD2 (6 bases). The CDR3 sequence is 11 residues long. V gave up 5 bases and J gave up 5 bases, with 8 bases separating them. In germline, CDR1 is SGHDT, CDR2 YYEEEE. The CDR3 DNA reads TGTGCCAGCAGGAGGGAGGACGAGCAGTACTTC. Protein: CASRREDEQYF.